The T cell receptor (beta chain) under discussion was sequenced for a study of T cells in Graves' hyperthyroidism and ophthalmopathy. The CDR3 is made up of 13 amino acids. Between the trimmed V and J ends, which lost 3 bases and 4 bases, there was a span of 6 bases. The study left out patients who had uncontrolled infection, other autoimmune disease, pregnancy or lactation. This clonotype has a count of ten or more. Regions amplified from RNA transcripts were the TCR beta CDR3 regions. With the HTBI primer set, the TCR CDR3 went through a first round of RT-PCR. TCRdb fed the multiplex PCR reads into MiXCR, producing one record per CDR3 protein. The sample has about 350,000 distinct CDR3 sequences; about 15% are singletons.

This sequence was found in a woman in her 30s with Graves' hyperthyroidism. The material sequenced was blood. The chain recombines TRBV12-3 or TRBV12-4 with TRBJ2-2; D not resolved. In DNA, the CDR3 is TGTGCCAGCAGTTTCGCCAGCACCGGGGAGCTGTTTTTT. Its translation: CASSFASTGELFF.